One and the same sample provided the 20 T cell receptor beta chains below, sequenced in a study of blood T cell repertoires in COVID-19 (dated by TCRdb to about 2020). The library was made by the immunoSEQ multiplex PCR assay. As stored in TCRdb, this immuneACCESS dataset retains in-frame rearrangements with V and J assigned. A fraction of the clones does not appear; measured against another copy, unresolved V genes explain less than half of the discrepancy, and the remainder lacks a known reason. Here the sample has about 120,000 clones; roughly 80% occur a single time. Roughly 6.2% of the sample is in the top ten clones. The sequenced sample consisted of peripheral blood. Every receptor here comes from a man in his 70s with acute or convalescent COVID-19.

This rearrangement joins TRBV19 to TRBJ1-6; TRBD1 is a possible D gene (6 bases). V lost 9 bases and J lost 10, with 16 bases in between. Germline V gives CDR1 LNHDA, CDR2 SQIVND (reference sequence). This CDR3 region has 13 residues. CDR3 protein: CASQDRRGSPLHF. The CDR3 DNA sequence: TGTGCCAGCCAAGACCGTAGGGGGTCACCCCTCCACTTT.

The CDR3 is CASSPGQLDSGANVLTF. The CDR3 nucleotides read TGTGCCAGCAGCCCCGGACAGCTCGACTCTGGGGCCAACGTCCTGACTTTC. V usage is TRBV7-2 and J usage is TRBJ2-6, with D possibly matching TRBD1 (6 bases). The germline V gene has CDR1 SGHTA and CDR2 FQGNSA. Deletions cut 5 bases from V and 0 bases from J, with 14 bases between. This CDR3 has 17 amino acids.

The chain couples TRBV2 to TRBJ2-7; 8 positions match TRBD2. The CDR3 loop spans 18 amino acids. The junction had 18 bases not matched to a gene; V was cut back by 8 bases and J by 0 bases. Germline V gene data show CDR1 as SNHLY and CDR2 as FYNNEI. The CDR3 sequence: CASAGQRELTTLSYEQYF. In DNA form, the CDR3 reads TGTGCCAGCGCCGGGCAGCGGGAGCTAACAACCCTCTCCTACGAGCAGTACTTC.

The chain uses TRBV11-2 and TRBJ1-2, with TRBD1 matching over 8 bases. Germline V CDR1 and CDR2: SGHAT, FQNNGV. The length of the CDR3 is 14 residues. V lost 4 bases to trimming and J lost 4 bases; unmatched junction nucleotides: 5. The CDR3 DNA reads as TGTGCCAGCAGCTCAACAGGGGGTCCCTATGGCTACACCTTC. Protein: CASSSTGGPYGYTF.

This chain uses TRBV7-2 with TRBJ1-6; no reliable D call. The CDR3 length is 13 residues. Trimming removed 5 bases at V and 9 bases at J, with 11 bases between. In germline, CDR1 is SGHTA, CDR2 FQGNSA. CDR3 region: CASSPGIGSPLHF. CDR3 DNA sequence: TGTGCCAGCAGCCCGGGGATAGGTTCACCCCTCCACTTT.

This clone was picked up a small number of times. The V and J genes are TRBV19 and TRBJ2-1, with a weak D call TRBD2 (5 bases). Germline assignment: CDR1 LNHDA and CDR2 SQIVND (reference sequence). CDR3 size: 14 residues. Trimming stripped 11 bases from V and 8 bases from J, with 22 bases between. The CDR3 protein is CASRASYLTDEQFF. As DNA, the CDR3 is TGTGCCTCCCGTGCTAGCTATTTAACCGATGAGCAGTTCTTC.

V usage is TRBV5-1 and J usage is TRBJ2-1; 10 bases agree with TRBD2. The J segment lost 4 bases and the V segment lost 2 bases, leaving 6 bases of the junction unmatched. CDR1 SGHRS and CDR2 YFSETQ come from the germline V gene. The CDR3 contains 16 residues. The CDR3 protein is CASSFAGTSVYNEQFF. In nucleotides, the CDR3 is TGCGCCAGCAGCTTTGCCGGGACTAGCGTTTACAATGAGCAGTTCTTC.

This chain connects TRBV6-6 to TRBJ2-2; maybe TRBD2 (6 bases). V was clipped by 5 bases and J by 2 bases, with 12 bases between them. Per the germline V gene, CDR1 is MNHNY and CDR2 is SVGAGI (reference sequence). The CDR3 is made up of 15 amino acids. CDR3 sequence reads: CASSVRDSNTGELFF. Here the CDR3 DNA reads TGTGCCAGCAGTGTCCGGGACTCCAACACCGGGGAGCTGTTTTTT.

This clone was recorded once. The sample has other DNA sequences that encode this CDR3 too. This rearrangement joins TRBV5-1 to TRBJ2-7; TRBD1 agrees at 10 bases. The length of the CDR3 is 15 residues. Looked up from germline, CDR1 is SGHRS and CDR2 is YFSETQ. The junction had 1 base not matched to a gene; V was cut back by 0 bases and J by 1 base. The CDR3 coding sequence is TGCGCCAGCAGCTTGGCGGGACAGGGGTCCTACGAGCAGTACTTC. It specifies CASSLAGQGSYEQYF.

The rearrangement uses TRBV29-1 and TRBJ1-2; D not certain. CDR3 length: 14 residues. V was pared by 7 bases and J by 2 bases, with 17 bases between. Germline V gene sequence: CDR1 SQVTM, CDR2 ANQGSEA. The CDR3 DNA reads TGCAGCGCAAGTGAGCGGGTGACAAACTATGGCTACACCTTC. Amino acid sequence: CSASERVTNYGYTF.

In nucleotides, the CDR3 is TGTGCCAGCAGTTACTCGTCCAGGGAGGGATATGGCTACACCTTC. Protein: CASSYSSREGYGYTF. The rearrangement uses TRBV6-5 and TRBJ1-2, with a tentative D call TRBD1 (5 bases). Germline V gene sequence: CDR1 MNHEY, CDR2 SVGAGI. There are 15 residues in the CDR3. Trimming pared 0 bases from V and 5 bases from J, leaving 13 bases between.

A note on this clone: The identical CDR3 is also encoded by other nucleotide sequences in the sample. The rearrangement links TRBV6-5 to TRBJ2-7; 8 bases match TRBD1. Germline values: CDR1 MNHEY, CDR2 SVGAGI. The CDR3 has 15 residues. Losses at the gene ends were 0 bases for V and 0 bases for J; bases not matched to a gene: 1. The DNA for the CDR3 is TGTGCCAGCAGTTACTCCGGGACAGGCTCCTACGAGCAGTACTTC. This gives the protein CASSYSGTGSYEQYF.

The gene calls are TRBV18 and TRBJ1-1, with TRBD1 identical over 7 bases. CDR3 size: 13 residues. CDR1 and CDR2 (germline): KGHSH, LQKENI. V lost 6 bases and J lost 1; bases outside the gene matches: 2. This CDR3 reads CASSQGGNTEAFF. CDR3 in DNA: TGTGCCAGCTCGCAGGGGGGGAACACTGAAGCTTTCTTT.

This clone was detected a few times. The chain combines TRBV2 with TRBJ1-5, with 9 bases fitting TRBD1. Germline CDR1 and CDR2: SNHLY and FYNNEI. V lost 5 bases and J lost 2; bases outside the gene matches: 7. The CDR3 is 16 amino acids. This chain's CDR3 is CASSYTGGGGNQPQHF. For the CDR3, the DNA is TGTGCCAGCAGTTATACAGGGGGCGGGGGCAATCAGCCCCAGCATTTT.

CDR3 nucleotide sequence: TGTGCCAGTAGCTTCGGACATCTCTCCTACAATGAGCAGTTCTTC. It codes for CASSFGHLSYNEQFF. This chain links TRBV19 with TRBJ2-1; D possibly corresponds to TRBD1 (5 bases). The CDR3 is made up of 15 amino acids. Trimming pared 6 bases from V and 0 bases from J, leaving 12 bases between. The germline gives CDR1 LNHDA, CDR2 SQIVND (reference sequence).

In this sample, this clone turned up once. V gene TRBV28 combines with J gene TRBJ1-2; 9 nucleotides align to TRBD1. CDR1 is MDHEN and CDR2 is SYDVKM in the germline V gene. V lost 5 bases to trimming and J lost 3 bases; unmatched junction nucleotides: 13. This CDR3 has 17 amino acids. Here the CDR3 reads CASSPGTGPSRDYGYTF. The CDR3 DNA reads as TGTGCCAGCAGTCCCGGGACAGGGCCTTCTCGGGACTATGGCTACACCTTC.

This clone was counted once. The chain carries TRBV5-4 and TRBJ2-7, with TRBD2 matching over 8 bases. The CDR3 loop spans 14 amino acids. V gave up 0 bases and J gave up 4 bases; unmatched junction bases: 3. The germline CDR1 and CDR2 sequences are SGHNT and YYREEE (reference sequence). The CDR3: CASSLAGGPYEQYF. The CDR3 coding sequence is TGTGCCAGCAGCTTGGCGGGAGGGCCTTACGAGCAGTACTTC.

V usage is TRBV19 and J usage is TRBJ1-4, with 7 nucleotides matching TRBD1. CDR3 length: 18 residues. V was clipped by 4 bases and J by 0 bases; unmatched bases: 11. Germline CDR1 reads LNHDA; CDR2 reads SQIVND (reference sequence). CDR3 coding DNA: TGTGCCAGTAGTAGGAGGGGGCTGCCCCCTGCAACTAATGAAAAACTGTTTTTT. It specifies CASSRRGLPPATNEKLFF.

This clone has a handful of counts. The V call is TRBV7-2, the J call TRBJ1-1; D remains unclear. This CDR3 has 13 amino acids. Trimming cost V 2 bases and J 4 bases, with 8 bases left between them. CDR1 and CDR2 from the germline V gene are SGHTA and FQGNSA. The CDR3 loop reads CASSLPPSTEAFF. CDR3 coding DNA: TGTGCCAGCAGCTTACCCCCGTCCACTGAAGCTTTCTTT.

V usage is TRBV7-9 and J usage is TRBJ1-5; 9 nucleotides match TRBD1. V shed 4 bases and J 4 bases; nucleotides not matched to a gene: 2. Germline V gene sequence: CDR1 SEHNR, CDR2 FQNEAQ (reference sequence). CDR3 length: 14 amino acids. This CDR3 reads CASSSGQGNQPQHF. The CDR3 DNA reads TGTGCCAGCAGCTCGGGACAGGGAAATCAGCCCCAGCATTTT.